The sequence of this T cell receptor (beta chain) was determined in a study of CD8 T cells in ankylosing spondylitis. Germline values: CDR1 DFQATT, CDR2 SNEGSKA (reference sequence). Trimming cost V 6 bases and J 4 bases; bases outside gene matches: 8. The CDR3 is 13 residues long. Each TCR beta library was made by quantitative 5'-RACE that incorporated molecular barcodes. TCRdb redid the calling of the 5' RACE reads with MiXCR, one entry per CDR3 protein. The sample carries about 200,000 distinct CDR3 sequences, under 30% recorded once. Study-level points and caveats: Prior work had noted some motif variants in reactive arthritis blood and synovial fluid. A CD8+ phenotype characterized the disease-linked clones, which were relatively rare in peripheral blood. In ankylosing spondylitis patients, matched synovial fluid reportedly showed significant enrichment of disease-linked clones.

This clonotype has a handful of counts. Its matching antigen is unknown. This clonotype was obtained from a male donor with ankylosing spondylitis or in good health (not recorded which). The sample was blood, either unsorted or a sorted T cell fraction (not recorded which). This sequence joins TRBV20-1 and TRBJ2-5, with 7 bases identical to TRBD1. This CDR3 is CSATDRPPETQYF. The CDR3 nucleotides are TGCAGTGCAACGGACAGGCCCCCAGAGACCCAGTACTTC.